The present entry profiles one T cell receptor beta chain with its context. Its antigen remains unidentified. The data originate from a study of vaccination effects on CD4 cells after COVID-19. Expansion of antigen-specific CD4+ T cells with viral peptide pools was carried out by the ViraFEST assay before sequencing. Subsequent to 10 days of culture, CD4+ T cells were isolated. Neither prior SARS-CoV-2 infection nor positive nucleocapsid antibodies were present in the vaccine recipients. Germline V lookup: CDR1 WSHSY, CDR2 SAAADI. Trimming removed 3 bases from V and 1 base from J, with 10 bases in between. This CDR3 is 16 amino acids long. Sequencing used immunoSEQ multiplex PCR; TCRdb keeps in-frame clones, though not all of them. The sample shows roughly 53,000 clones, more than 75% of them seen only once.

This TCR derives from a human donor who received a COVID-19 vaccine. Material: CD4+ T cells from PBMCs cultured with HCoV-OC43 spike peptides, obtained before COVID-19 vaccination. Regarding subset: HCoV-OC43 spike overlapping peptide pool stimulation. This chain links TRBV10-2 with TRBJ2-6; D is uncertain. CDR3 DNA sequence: TGCGCCAGCAGTGACACCAGGCTATCTGGGGCCAACGTCCTGACTTTC. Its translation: CASSDTRLSGANVLTF.